This T cell receptor beta chain was retrieved from a study of read filtering for tumor transcriptome and immune sequencing. Study context: Mean patient age was about 66 years, range about 40 to 85; 17 to 20 male, 14 to 15 female.

From around 440 ng of RNA, a library with molecular barcoded alpha/delta and beta/gamma adaptors was made. TCRdb recomputed calls from the reads with MiXCR, one row per CDR3 protein. Here the sample spans tens of thousands of distinct CDR3 sequences, 20% to 25% being singletons. Points from the study as a whole: Around 85% of IR-seq clonotypes had one read, totaling around 3.5% of reads; RNA-seq: 74.6% and 44.6%. Correlation between methods rose after single-read clonotypes were removed.

This clonotype showed up many times. What it recognizes is unknown. CDR3 size: 14 residues. Deletions cut 5 bases from V and 5 bases from J, with 16 bases between. The germline V gene encodes CDR1 SGHVS and CDR2 FQNEAQ. The gene calls are TRBV7-8 and TRBJ2-7; the D gene is possibly TRBD2 (6 bases). The TCR was taken from a donor at least 40 years old with multiple myeloma. The source material was a population of CD138-negative cells sorted from bone marrow. The DNA for the CDR3 is TGTGCCAGCAGCATTCCGGGAGCTTTCGACGAGCAGTACTTC. Translated: CASSIPGAFDEQYF.